The 17 T cell receptor beta chains presented below share a single source sample, sequenced in a study of cytomegalovirus exposure and HLA in healthy donors. Profiling relied on immunoSEQ multiplex PCR, and the TCRdb table lists in-frame clones only, not all of them. The sample has some 140,000 clones; 86% are singletons. Sequencing was done on a sample of PBMCs. These receptors all stem from a human donor in good health.

The chain carries TRBV11-3 and TRBJ2-3, with TRBD2 matching over 8 bases. The CDR3 covers 16 residues. The germline V gene has CDR1 SGHNT and CDR2 YENEEA. With V trimmed by 1 base and J by 3 bases, 6 bases remained unmatched. The CDR3 region is CASSLGVGRGTDTQYF. The CDR3 region has the DNA TGTGCCAGCAGCTTAGGAGTCGGGAGGGGGACAGATACGCAGTATTTT.

The J gene is TRBJ1-5, the V gene TRBV30, with 9 positions matching TRBD1. Per germline, CDR1 GTSNPN and CDR2 SVGIG (reference sequence). V lost 2 bases and J lost 4; bases outside the gene matches: 6. The CDR3 totals 15 residues. DNA of the CDR3: TGTGCCTGGAGTATCGGACAGGGGCGGAATCAGCCCCAGCATTTT. Protein: CAWSIGQGRNQPQHF.

This chain connects TRBV28 to TRBJ1-2; 7 bases agree with TRBD1. The CDR3 is 14 residues long. Germline-derived CDR1 and CDR2 are MDHEN and SYDVKM. The V and J ends lost 6 bases and 3 bases, in that order; junction bases with no gene match: 7. CDR3 DNA sequence: TGTGCCAGCAGCCGAGGGGGCGTCCACTATGGCTACACCTTC. This codes for CASSRGGVHYGYTF.

This chain joins TRBV28 and TRBJ2-3, with 7 bases identical to TRBD2. The length of the CDR3 is 13 residues. With 10 bases clipped from V and 2 bases from J, the junction kept 6 bases outside the gene matches. Germline-derived CDR1 and CDR2 are MDHEN and SYDVKM. CDR3 region: CATAGDSTDTQYF. The CDR3 DNA reads as TGTGCCACTGCGGGGGATTCCACAGATACGCAGTATTTT.

This chain links TRBV28 with TRBJ1-2; D gene uncertain. The CDR3 runs to 13 residues. Deletions cut 6 bases from V and 4 bases from J, with 12 bases between. The germline V gene encodes CDR1 MDHEN and CDR2 SYDVKM. The CDR3 region has the DNA TGTGCCAGCAGCACCGACTGGATCTATGGCTACACCTTC. This translates into CASSTDWIYGYTF.

The rearrangement uses TRBV10-3 and TRBJ1-2, with 9 positions matching TRBD1. Germline CDR1 ENHRY, CDR2 SYGVKD. The CDR3 covers 15 residues. The V gene end was trimmed by 4 bases and the J gene end by 6 bases; junction bases not matched to a gene: 9. For the CDR3, the DNA is TGTGCCATCAGTGTCCCCGGACAGGGGATCAATGGCTACACCTTC. It encodes CAISVPGQGINGYTF.

The chain combines TRBV4-1 with TRBJ2-3; perhaps TRBD1 as D (5 bases). CDR3 size: 15 residues. Germline values: CDR1 MGHRA, CDR2 YSYEKL. V was clipped by 3 bases and J by 0 bases, with 10 bases between them. The DNA for the CDR3 is TGCGCCAGCAGCCATTACAGGCACAGCACAGATACGCAGTATTTT. It encodes CASSHYRHSTDTQYF.

Worth noting for this clone: The sample carries other DNA sequences with the same CDR3. The chain uses TRBV18 and TRBJ2-7, with D possibly being TRBD1 (5 bases). The CDR3 runs 13 residues. Germline V gene sequence: CDR1 KGHSH, CDR2 LQKENI. Trimming cost V 2 bases and J 5 bases, with 10 bases left between them. The CDR3 bases are TGTGCCAGCTCACCAGGCCAGGGCGACGAGCAGTACTTC. This codes for CASSPGQGDEQYF.

V gene TRBV30 combines with J gene TRBJ2-7; 10 bases align to TRBD2. From germline, CDR1 is GTSNPN and CDR2 SVGIG (reference sequence). The trim removed 8 bases at V and 0 bases at J, leaving 4 bases unmatched. The CDR3 consists of 13 residues. CDR3 sequence (DNA): TGTGCCGGGCGGACTAGCGGCTCCTACGAGCAGTACTTC. Translated: CAGRTSGSYEQYF.

This clone was found a few times. V is TRBV6-5 and J is TRBJ2-3; 10 bases match TRBD1. CDR1 MNHEY and CDR2 SVGAGI come from the germline V gene. The CDR3 length is 15 residues. With 6 bases clipped from V and 4 bases from J, the junction kept 7 bases outside the gene matches. The CDR3 protein is CASSLRTGGSDTQYF. The CDR3 bases are TGTGCCAGCAGCCTTCGGACAGGGGGATCAGATACGCAGTATTTT.

The CDR3 reads CASSKGALSDTQYF. CDR3 in DNA: TGTGCCAGCAGTAAGGGGGCATTATCGGATACGCAGTATTTT. The chain links TRBV11-3 to TRBJ2-3, with 7 bases identical to TRBD1. There are 14 residues in the CDR3. Trimming removed 6 bases from V and 6 bases from J; junction bases left unmatched: 9. Germline V gene sequence: CDR1 SGHNT, CDR2 YENEEA.

The chain uses TRBV18 and TRBJ1-3; TRBD1 matches 8 bases. J gave up 3 bases and V 3 bases, and 13 bases lay outside the gene matches. The germline V gene has CDR1 KGHSH and CDR2 LQKENI. This CDR3 region has 18 residues. CDR3 loop: CASSPEGTGRALGNTIYF. CDR3 bases: TGTGCCAGCTCACCTGAAGGGACAGGTCGAGCACTTGGAAACACCATATATTTT.

This chain joins TRBV28 and TRBJ1-4; no reliable D call. Germline loops: CDR1 MDHEN, CDR2 SYDVKM. This CDR3 has 14 amino acids. The V end was cut by 6 bases, the J end by 6 bases, with 14 bases between. The CDR3 DNA reads TGTGCCAGCAGCCTGCCCCGGGAGGATGAAAAACTGTTTTTT. Its protein is CASSLPREDEKLFF.

The chain joins TRBV10-3 to TRBJ1-1; D not resolved. The CDR3 contains 14 residues. Trimming shortened V by 5 bases and J by 8 bases, and 18 bases separated the two germline ends. The germline CDR1 and CDR2 sequences are ENHRY and SYGVKD. The CDR3 DNA is TGTGCCATCAGTACCCTGGAGGGTGGTATCGAAGCTTTCTTT. It translates to CAISTLEGGIEAFF.

This chain joins TRBV18 and TRBJ2-2; D gene ambiguous. CDR3 length: 13 residues. The ends were cut back, 8 bases at V and 5 bases at J, with 12 bases in the middle. CDR1 is KGHSH, CDR2 LQKENI, per germline. The CDR3 nucleotides read TGTGCCAGCCACCCGTCGAGTACCGGGGAGCTGTTTTTT. Its translation is CASHPSSTGELFF.

The chain carries TRBV7-9 and TRBJ2-1; tentative D call: TRBD2 (5 bases). This CDR3 has 14 amino acids. Germline CDR1 and CDR2: SEHNR and FQNEAQ (reference sequence). V shed 1 base and J shed 6 bases, with 10 bases lying between them. The chain's CDR3 is CASSLGRGVNEQFF. The CDR3 region has the DNA TGTGCCAGCAGCTTAGGTCGGGGTGTCAATGAGCAGTTCTTC. The full variable domain, with the rest looked up from reference TRBV7-9 and TRBJ2-1, is DTGVSQNPRHKITKRGQNVTFRCDPISEHNRLYWYRQTLGQGPEFLTYFQNEAQLEKSRLLSDRFSAERPKGSFSTLEIQRTEQGDSAMYLCASSLGRGVNEQFFGPGTRLTVL.

V and J are TRBV5-4 and TRBJ2-1; 10 bases fit TRBD2. The CDR3 runs 14 residues. The germline gives CDR1 SGHNT, CDR2 YYREEE (reference sequence). The trim removed 5 bases at V and 6 bases at J, leaving 5 bases unmatched. The CDR3 is CASRLSGGFNEQFF. The CDR3, as DNA: TGTGCCAGCAGGCTTAGCGGGGGGTTCAATGAGCAGTTCTTC.